One and the same sample provided the 10 T cell receptor beta chains below, sequenced in a study of Tregs in tolerant kidney transplant recipients. The protocol was immunoSEQ multiplex PCR, while the TCRdb copy is restricted to in-frame clones and leaves out a portion. The top ten hold about 4.9% of the sample, which has 85,000 to 95,000 clones, about 92% seen once. Sequencing was carried out using CD8+ T cells from blood. Receptors were obtained from a human donor in good health.

The rearrangement joins TRBV15 to TRBJ2-6; 8 positions agree with TRBD1. The CDR3 contains 19 residues. Germline values: CDR1 LNHNV, CDR2 YYDKDF (reference sequence). The V gene end was trimmed by 5 bases and the J gene end by 4 bases; junction bases not matched to a gene: 16. The CDR3 region has the DNA TGTGCCACCAGCGGCGATGACACAGGGGGTATTTCAGGGGCCAACGTCCTGACTTTC. Encoded protein: CATSGDDTGGISGANVLTF.

The V call is TRBV27, the J call TRBJ2-1, with D possibly matching TRBD1 (6 bases). Germline V CDR1 and CDR2: MNHEY, SMNVEV (reference sequence). Trimming removed 1 base from V and 8 bases from J, with 12 bases in between. CDR3 length: 14 amino acids. The CDR3 protein is CASSLLGGVDEQFF. The CDR3 DNA reads as TGTGCCAGCAGTTTATTAGGGGGAGTGGATGAGCAGTTCTTC.

The gene calls are TRBV5-5 and TRBJ2-7; D may match TRBD1 or TRBD2 (5 bases each). This CDR3 comprises 15 residues. Germline values: CDR1 SGHKS, CDR2 YYEKEE (reference sequence). V was trimmed by 5 bases and J by 0 bases, leaving 15 bases between them. DNA for the CDR3: TGTGCCAGCAGGCAAGACGTCGGGGCCTCCTACGAGCAGTACTTC. Translated, it gives CASRQDVGASYEQYF.

The chain carries TRBV19 and TRBJ2-5; 10 bases align to TRBD2. Looked up from germline, CDR1 is LNHDA and CDR2 is SQIVND (reference sequence). With 5 bases clipped from V and 2 bases from J, the junction kept 14 bases outside the gene matches. The CDR3 runs 18 residues. CDR3: CASSQGPLAGINQETQYF. CDR3 sequence (DNA): TGTGCCAGTAGTCAGGGGCCACTAGCGGGAATAAATCAAGAGACCCAGTACTTC.

The V call is TRBV19, the J call TRBJ2-7; 9 bases are a match to TRBD2. V trimming: 5 bases; J trimming: 6 bases; junction bases outside the gene matches: 11. The CDR3 loop spans 15 amino acids. In germline, CDR1 is LNHDA, CDR2 SQIVND (reference sequence). DNA for the CDR3: TGTGCCAGTAGTCCTGTCGAGGGACTAGCTTCCGAGCAGTACTTC. Residues: CASSPVEGLASEQYF. Combining the CDR3 with reference TRBV19 and TRBJ2-7 gives the whole variable domain DGGITQSPKYLFRKEGQNVTLSCEQNLNHDAMYWYRQDPGQGLRLIYYSQIVNDFQKGDIAEGYSVSREKKESFPLTVTSAQKNPTAFYLCASSPVEGLASEQYFGPGTRLTVT.

This chain uses TRBV6-5 with TRBJ2-3; weak D call: TRBD2 (7 bases). CDR3 length: 16 amino acids. Looked up from germline, CDR1 is MNHEY and CDR2 is SVGAGI. With 2 bases removed from V and 1 base from J, the gap between germline ends came to 13 bases. The DNA of the CDR3 is TGTGCCAGCAGTTACGCCATAGGGGGGGGCACAGATACGCAGTATTTT. Translating gives CASSYAIGGGTDTQYF.

The chain combines TRBV9 with TRBJ2-2, with 8 bases matching TRBD2. Germline CDR1 reads SGDLS; CDR2 reads YYNGEE. The CDR3 is 15 amino acids. The junction had 5 bases not matched to a gene; V was cut back by 0 bases and J by 7 bases. DNA for the CDR3: TGTGCCAGCAGCGTAGAGGGGACTAGGGACGGGGAGCTGTTTTTT. Protein: CASSVEGTRDGELFF.

This CDR3 reads CASSSLGGPSREQYF. The CDR3 DNA is TGTGCCAGCAGCTCTCTTGGGGGCCCATCAAGGGAGCAGTACTTC. The chain carries TRBV5-5 and TRBJ2-7, with D maybe TRBD1 (6 bases). Germline V lookup: CDR1 SGHKS, CDR2 YYEKEE (reference sequence). The CDR3 sequence is 15 residues long. The V gene lost 3 bases and the J gene lost 7 bases, with 20 bases spanning the gap.

The DNA for the CDR3 is TGTGCCAGTAGTATATCAGGGGCGAACGGGGAGCTGTTTTTT. It yields the protein CASSISGANGELFF. The genes are TRBV19 and TRBJ2-2; TRBD1 might be the D (6 bases). The germline V gene encodes CDR1 LNHDA and CDR2 SQIVND (reference sequence). Trimming left V 2 bases short and J 7 bases short, with 11 bases between. There are 14 residues in the CDR3.

This rearrangement joins TRBV7-9 to TRBJ2-5; 7 bases agree with TRBD1. The germline gives CDR1 SEHNR, CDR2 FQNEAQ (reference sequence). The CDR3 spans 15 residues. J was trimmed by 5 bases and V by 5 bases; bases with no gene match: 11. In DNA, the CDR3 is TGTGCCAGCAGCCCTGGGACAGTAGGCTGGGAGACCCAGTACTTC. It encodes CASSPGTVGWETQYF.